What follows are 31 T cell receptor beta chains derived from one specimen sequenced in a study of cytomegalovirus exposure and HLA in healthy donors. Libraries were prepared by immunoSEQ multiplex PCR; TCRdb keeps only in-frame clonotypes and omits some of them. The sample contains more than 20,000 clones, around 97% of which appear only once. Sample: PBMCs. The receptors derive from a man aged 25-40 years in good health and CMV-seropositive.

V and J are TRBV4-1 and TRBJ2-7, with D unresolved. The CDR3 covers 14 residues. Trimming removed 4 bases from V and 0 bases from J, with 10 bases in between. Germline V gene lookup returns CDR1 MGHRA and CDR2 YSYEKL. The CDR3 reads CASSPMAVSYEQYF. The DNA of the CDR3 is TGCGCCAGCAGCCCGATGGCGGTCTCCTACGAGCAGTACTTC.

The chain has TRBV23-1 and TRBJ2-2; TRBD1 is a possible D gene (5 bases). Being an ORF, TRBV23-1 has a function that is uncertain. The CDR3 has 17 amino acids. The germline V and J ends were trimmed by 4 bases and 4 bases, with 19 bases remaining between them. In nucleotides, the CDR3 is TGCGCCAGCAGTCGGCATTATTTTGGCAGGGTCACCGGGGAGCTGTTTTTT. This codes for CASSRHYFGRVTGELFF.

The genes are TRBV29-1 and TRBJ2-1, with 7 bases lining up with TRBD2. Germline-derived CDR1 and CDR2 are SQVTM and ANQGSEA. V shed 2 bases and J 6 bases; nucleotides not matched to a gene: 16. This CDR3 comprises 17 residues. Here the CDR3 DNA reads TGCAGCGTTGAATCGGGTGGTGGGGGAGGGCCTTCCAATGAGCAGTTCTTC. It codes for CSVESGGGGGPSNEQFF.

This clone was seen just once. The rearrangement uses TRBV5-1 and TRBJ2-7; D call uncertain. Trimming pared 2 bases from V and 6 bases from J, leaving 12 bases between. CDR3 length equals 13 residues. CDR1 and CDR2 from the germline V gene are SGHRS and YFSETQ. Here the CDR3 DNA reads TGCGCCAGCAGCTTTGATTGGGTAGCCGAGCAGTACTTC. It specifies CASSFDWVAEQYF.

The gene calls are TRBV7-3 and TRBJ1-1; the D gene is possibly TRBD1 (6 bases). The CDR3 has 14 amino acids. Trimming cost V 0 bases and J 5 bases, with 10 bases left between them. The V gene's germline CDR1 is SGHTA and CDR2 FQGTGA. The chain's CDR3 is CASSLTTQGTEAFF. DNA of the CDR3: TGTGCCAGCAGCTTAACAACTCAGGGGACTGAAGCTTTCTTT.

The rearrangement uses TRBV5-1 and TRBJ2-7, with TRBD1 matching 8 bases. CDR3 length equals 15 residues. V lost 1 base and J lost 7; bases outside the gene matches: 10. CDR1 and CDR2 (germline): SGHRS, YFSETQ. CDR3 amino acids: CASSLFETGAREQYF. The DNA of the CDR3 is TGCGCCAGCAGCTTGTTCGAGACAGGGGCCAGGGAGCAGTACTTC.

CDR3 sequence: CASSYVQGSYTF. For the CDR3, the DNA is TGTGCCAGCAGTTATGTACAGGGGAGCTACACCTTC. This chain joins TRBV6-5 and TRBJ1-2; 7 bases map to TRBD1. The CDR3 length is 12 residues. After removal of 3 bases from V and 9 bases from J, the junction contained 4 bases not matched to a gene. Germline loops: CDR1 MNHEY, CDR2 SVGAGI.

A single count supports this clone. The chain links TRBV5-1 to TRBJ1-1; D not resolved. V was clipped by 0 bases and J by 2 bases, with 14 bases between them. Germline loops: CDR1 SGHRS, CDR2 YFSETQ. There are 16 residues in the CDR3. This chain's CDR3 is CASSLALGQVNTEAFF. The CDR3 DNA reads TGCGCCAGCAGCTTGGCCCTGGGCCAGGTAAACACTGAAGCTTTCTTT. Using reference TRBV5-1 and TRBJ1-1 for the parts outside the CDR3, the full variable domain is KAGVTQTPRYLIKTRGQQVTLSCSPISGHRSVSWYQQTPGQGLQFLFEYFSETQRNKGNFPGRFSGRQFSNSRSEMNVSTLELGDSALYLCASSLALGQVNTEAFFGQGTRLTVV.

The V gene is TRBV9, the J gene TRBJ2-7; weak D call: TRBD2 (7 bases). V gave up 1 base and J gave up 2 bases, with 10 bases separating them. In germline, CDR1 is SGDLS, CDR2 YYNGEE. The CDR3 contains 14 residues. CDR3 loop: CASSVWEGAYEQYF. In DNA, the CDR3 is TGTGCCAGCAGCGTATGGGAGGGGGCCTACGAGCAGTACTTC.

The chain combines TRBV7-6 with TRBJ2-7; no clear D gene. The germline V gene encodes CDR1 SGHVS and CDR2 FNYEAQ. V was trimmed by 0 bases and J by 2 bases, leaving 5 bases between them. The CDR3 runs to 13 residues. The CDR3: CASSLAAPYEQYF. In nucleotides, the CDR3 is TGTGCCAGCAGCTTAGCGGCACCCTACGAGCAGTACTTC.

The gene calls are TRBV30 and TRBJ2-1; no clear D. Germline loops: CDR1 GTSNPN, CDR2 SVGIG (reference sequence). This CDR3 region has 11 residues. CDR3 nucleotide sequence: TGTGTCTTCCAGACCTACAATGAGCAGTTCTTC. This gives the protein CVFQTYNEQFF.

V and J are TRBV27 and TRBJ2-1; D perhaps matches TRBD1 (6 bases). The CDR3 contains 13 residues. CDR1 MNHEY and CDR2 SMNVEV come from the germline V gene (reference sequence). Trimming removed 1 base at V and 7 bases at J, with 8 bases between. This CDR3 reads CASSLWDKNEQFF. As DNA, the CDR3 is TGTGCCAGCAGTTTATGGGACAAAAATGAGCAGTTCTTC.

The gene calls are TRBV5-4 and TRBJ2-3; D remains ambiguous. CDR1 is SGHNT and CDR2 is YYREEE in the germline V gene (reference sequence). Trimming removed 1 base at V and 6 bases at J, with 9 bases between. The CDR3 contains 13 residues. CDR3 amino acids: CASSLRFADTQYF. The CDR3 DNA reads as TGTGCCAGCAGCTTGCGGTTCGCGGATACGCAGTATTTT.

V gene TRBV10-2 combines with J gene TRBJ1-4, with D unresolved. The V gene's germline CDR1 is WSHSY and CDR2 SAAADI. The CDR3 has 15 residues. Trimming took off 7 bases at V and 7 bases at J, with 19 bases between the two ends. CDR3 nucleotides: TGCGCCAGCAAGCAACGCGTGGGCCTCGGTGAAAAACTGTTTTTT. It encodes CASKQRVGLGEKLFF.

The J gene is TRBJ2-7, the V gene TRBV19; tentatively, D is TRBD2 (5 bases). Trimming removed 6 bases at V and 7 bases at J, with 19 bases between. The CDR3 totals 14 residues. CDR1 is LNHDA and CDR2 is SQIVND in the germline V gene (reference sequence). CDR3 region: CASSPLEDVREQYF. The CDR3 DNA reads as TGTGCCAGTAGCCCCCTGGAGGACGTTAGGGAGCAGTACTTC. Supplemented by reference TRBV19 and TRBJ2-7, the full variable domain reads DGGITQSPKYLFRKEGQNVTLSCEQNLNHDAMYWYRQDPGQGLRLIYYSQIVNDFQKGDIAEGYSVSREKKESFPLTVTSAQKNPTAFYLCASSPLEDVREQYFGPGTRLTVT.

The chain couples TRBV2 to TRBJ1-1, with TRBD1 as a possible D gene (6 bases). Per the germline V gene, CDR1 is SNHLY and CDR2 is FYNNEI. The length of the CDR3 is 15 residues. V was trimmed by 6 bases and J by 0 bases, leaving 14 bases between them. The CDR3 loop reads CASRPQQGVNTEAFF. The CDR3 coding sequence is TGTGCCAGCAGGCCACAACAGGGAGTGAACACTGAAGCTTTCTTT.

This clone occurred once. This chain uses TRBV27 with TRBJ2-6; TRBD2 might be the D (6 bases). The V gene's germline CDR1 is MNHEY and CDR2 SMNVEV (reference sequence). The CDR3 contains 21 residues. V lost 2 bases, J lost 2 bases, and 25 bases lay in between. CDR3 in DNA: TGTGCCAGCAGTTTACTGTGGCCCGATGGGGGGAGCGGAACTGGGGCCAACGTCCTGACTTTC. As protein: CASSLLWPDGGSGTGANVLTF.

The chain has TRBV28 and TRBJ1-2; TRBD1 might be the D (5 bases). Trimming removed 6 bases from V and 4 bases from J, with 12 bases in between. The V gene's germline CDR1 is MDHEN and CDR2 SYDVKM. The CDR3 covers 13 residues. The CDR3 bases are TGTGCCAGCAGCTCCGGGGGGGGCTATGGCTACACCTTC. Translated: CASSSGGGYGYTF.

This chain joins TRBV7-6 and TRBJ2-7; 10 nucleotides agree with TRBD1. Trimming at V came to 5 bases and at J to 3 bases, leaving 4 bases not matched to a gene. The CDR3 runs to 14 residues. The germline V gene has CDR1 SGHVS and CDR2 FNYEAQ. The CDR3 region is CASSPGTGVYEQYF. The CDR3 DNA reads TGTGCCAGCAGCCCGGGGACAGGGGTCTACGAGCAGTACTTC.

The V gene is TRBV7-9, the J gene TRBJ1-2; D possibly corresponds to TRBD1 (5 bases). CDR1 is SEHNR and CDR2 is FQNEAQ in the germline V gene (reference sequence). The CDR3 is 15 residues long. The ends were cut back, 5 bases at V and 4 bases at J, with 17 bases in the middle. CDR3 in amino acids: CASSPKNQGFYGYTF. For the CDR3, the DNA is TGTGCCAGCAGCCCGAAGAACCAGGGATTCTATGGCTACACCTTC.

The chain recombines TRBV5-4 with TRBJ2-7, with 7 bases identical to TRBD1. V lost 2 bases to trimming and J lost 5 bases; unmatched junction nucleotides: 7. From germline, CDR1 is SGHNT and CDR2 YYREEE (reference sequence). The CDR3 length is 14 residues. CDR3 in amino acids: CASSFKTGVHEQYF. The CDR3 DNA follows: TGTGCCAGCAGCTTCAAAACAGGGGTCCACGAGCAGTACTTC.

The rearrangement joins TRBV5-1 to TRBJ1-2, with D possibly being TRBD1 (5 bases). Trimming stripped 4 bases from V and 7 bases from J, with 14 bases between. The CDR3 runs 13 residues. Germline CDR1 SGHRS, CDR2 YFSETQ. The CDR3 nucleotides read TGCGCCAGCAGCCGGGGGACGGATCGTGGCTACACCTTC. This encodes CASSRGTDRGYTF.

The CDR3 DNA reads as TGCGCCAGCAGCTTGATTGCAGGGCCGGGAAACACCATATATTTT. Protein sequence: CASSLIAGPGNTIYF. V gene TRBV5-1 combines with J gene TRBJ1-3, with a weak D call TRBD1 (5 bases). The germline V and J ends were trimmed by 1 base and 4 bases, with 12 bases remaining between them. Germline CDR1 reads SGHRS; CDR2 reads YFSETQ. This CDR3 has 15 amino acids. Full variable domain (remainder filled in from reference TRBV5-1 and TRBJ1-3): KAGVTQTPRYLIKTRGQQVTLSCSPISGHRSVSWYQQTPGQGLQFLFEYFSETQRNKGNFPGRFSGRQFSNSRSEMNVSTLELGDSALYLCASSLIAGPGNTIYFGEGSWLTVV.

The gene calls are TRBV4-3 and TRBJ1-2, with D possibly TRBD1 on 6 matching bases. Germline V gives CDR1 LGHNA, CDR2 YSLEER. V was clipped by 0 bases and J by 8 bases, with 10 bases between them. The CDR3 consists of 13 residues. The CDR3 DNA sequence: TGCGCCAGCAGCCAAGACAGGGGAGGGGGCTACACCTTC. Protein: CASSQDRGGGYTF.

The chain carries TRBV29-1 and TRBJ1-4, with TRBD1 matching over 8 bases. The CDR3 is 13 amino acids. Germline CDR1 SQVTM, CDR2 ANQGSEA. Germline trimming cut 6 bases from V and 5 bases from J; bases unmatched to any gene: 5. As DNA, the CDR3 is TGCAGCGTCACAGGGGGACCGAATGAAAAACTGTTTTTT. Its protein is CSVTGGPNEKLFF.

The rearrangement links TRBV27 to TRBJ1-2, with 9 bases aligning to TRBD1. The germline V gene has CDR1 MNHEY and CDR2 SMNVEV (reference sequence). The CDR3 consists of 15 residues. Trimming removed 5 bases from V and 4 bases from J; junction bases left unmatched: 8. The CDR3 loop is CASSQHRQGGYGYTF. The CDR3, as DNA: TGTGCCAGCAGTCAGCACCGACAGGGGGGCTATGGCTACACCTTC.

This chain links TRBV15 with TRBJ2-7; TRBD2 agrees at 7 bases. The V gene end was trimmed by 6 bases and the J gene end by 7 bases; junction bases not matched to a gene: 15. From germline, CDR1 is LNHNV and CDR2 YYDKDF (reference sequence). The CDR3 spans 15 residues. The DNA of the CDR3 is TGTGCCACCAGTTCGGAGGGACTACGGAATAGAGAGCAGTACTTC. Amino acids: CATSSEGLRNREQYF.

The chain links TRBV9 to TRBJ1-3; the D is unclear. CDR1 and CDR2 from the germline V gene are SGDLS and YYNGEE. V was clipped by 2 bases and J by 0 bases, with 12 bases between them. The CDR3 extends over 16 amino acids. The chain's CDR3 is CASSVSGKSSGNTIYF. For the CDR3, the DNA is TGTGCCAGCAGCGTTTCGGGGAAAAGCTCTGGAAACACCATATATTTT.

The chain uses TRBV29-1 and TRBJ1-1, with D uncertain. The CDR3 loop spans 11 amino acids. Germline V lookup: CDR1 SQVTM, CDR2 ANQGSEA. V was cut by 4 bases and J by 5 bases, with 8 bases left in between. The CDR3 DNA reads as TGCAGCGTTGCCGCCCGGACTGAAGCTTTCTTT. Protein product: CSVAARTEAFF.

The chain links TRBV5-1 to TRBJ2-1, with 7 bases matching TRBD2. Losses at the gene ends were 2 bases for V and 5 bases for J; bases not matched to a gene: 4. The CDR3 is made up of 14 amino acids. The germline gives CDR1 SGHRS, CDR2 YFSETQ. The CDR3: CASSLAGINNEQFF. The CDR3 nucleotides read TGCGCCAGCAGCTTAGCGGGGATCAACAATGAGCAGTTCTTC.

This chain connects TRBV27 to TRBJ1-1; TRBD1 matches 10 bases. There are 19 residues in the CDR3. The germline V gene has CDR1 MNHEY and CDR2 SMNVEV (reference sequence). Unmatched junction bases numbered 20, after V lost 5 bases and J lost 5 bases. The CDR3 sequence: CASSPLYRDRGGWRTEAFF. The CDR3 nucleotides are TGTGCCAGCAGTCCCCTTTACCGGGACAGGGGAGGCTGGAGGACTGAAGCTTTCTTT.